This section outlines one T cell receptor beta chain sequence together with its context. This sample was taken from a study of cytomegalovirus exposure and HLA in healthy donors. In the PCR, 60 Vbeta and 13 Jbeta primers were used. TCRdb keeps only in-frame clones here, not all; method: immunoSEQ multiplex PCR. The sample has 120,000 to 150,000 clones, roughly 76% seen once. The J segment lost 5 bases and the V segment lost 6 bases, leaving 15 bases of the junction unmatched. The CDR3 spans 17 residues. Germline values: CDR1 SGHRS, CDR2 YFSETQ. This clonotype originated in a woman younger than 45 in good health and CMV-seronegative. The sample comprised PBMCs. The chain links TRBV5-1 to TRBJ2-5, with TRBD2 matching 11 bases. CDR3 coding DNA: TGCGCCAGCACTCGGCTAGCGGGGGGACCCTTTAAGGAGACCCAGTACTTC. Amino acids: CASTRLAGGPFKETQYF.